This T cell receptor (beta chain) was sequenced for a study of T cell responses to AZD1222 COVID-19 vaccine. Whole-study results and caveats: None of the repertoires were sampled until the peak T cell response had passed. Dominant at 160-218 and 743-854, vaccine-associated CD4 TCRs also spanned spike.

A note on this clone: The antigen is not known.

The germline gives CDR1 LNHDA, CDR2 SQIVND (reference sequence). The length of the CDR3 is 16 residues. The V gene lost 0 bases and the J gene lost 4 bases, with 15 bases spanning the gap. The method was immunoSEQ multiplex PCR; TCRdb's version includes in-frame clones alone and lacks a portion of them. The data hold tens of thousands of clones, with around 90% observed a single time. V gene TRBV19 combines with J gene TRBJ1-2; weak D call: TRBD1 (5 bases). The sequence was obtained from an adult who received the AZD1222 COVID-19 vaccine. The source was peripheral blood, collected 28 days after the second AZD1222 dose. The CDR3 coding sequence is TGTGCCAGTAGTATAGAGCCGGGACTGAACCTCTATGGCTACACCTTC. Translation gives CASSIEPGLNLYGYTF.